This T cell receptor beta chain was recorded in a study of T cells in women clearing cervical HPV infection. Study results and caveats: CIN3+ cases had significantly higher TCR richness than controls; evenness did not differ.

This table comes from immunoSEQ multiplex PCR, and its TCRdb copy is limited to in-frame clones, with some not included. In all, the sample yields more than 20,000 clones. As for this clone: Its antigen remains unidentified. The read ends 3 residues early relative to the CDR3; the germline J gene fills the gap.

The CDR3 runs 15 residues. Between the trimmed V and J ends, which lost 7 bases and 0 bases, there was a span of 19 bases. Germline V gives CDR1 DFQATT, CDR2 SNEGSKA (reference sequence). This chain links TRBV20-1 with TRBJ2-7; D may be TRBD1 (6 bases). The sequencing input was blood buffy coat. The clonotype originates from a woman aged 18 to 69 with a cervical HPV16 infection that either progressed to CIN3+ or cleared (not recorded which). The CDR3 DNA, read in part, is TGCAGTGGAAGAACCTACAGGGATAGCTCCTACGAG. It translates to CSGRTYRDSSYE. The full CDR3 protein is CSGRTYRDSSYEQYF.